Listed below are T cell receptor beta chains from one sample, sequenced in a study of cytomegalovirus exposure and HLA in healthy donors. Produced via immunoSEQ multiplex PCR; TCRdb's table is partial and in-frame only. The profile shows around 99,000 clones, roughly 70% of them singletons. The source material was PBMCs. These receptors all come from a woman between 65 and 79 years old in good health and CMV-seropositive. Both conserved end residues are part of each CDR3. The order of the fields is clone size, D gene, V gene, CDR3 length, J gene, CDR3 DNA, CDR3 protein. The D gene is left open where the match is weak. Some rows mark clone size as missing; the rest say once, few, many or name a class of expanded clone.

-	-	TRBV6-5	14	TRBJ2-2	TGTGCCAGCAGTTACCTAACCGAGCCCGGGGAGCTGTTTTTT	CASSYLTEPGELFF
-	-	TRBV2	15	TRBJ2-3	TGTGCCAGCATGCGGAGGTTTAACAACGGAGATACGCAGTATTTT	CASMRRFNNGDTQYF
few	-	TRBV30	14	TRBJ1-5	TGTGCCTGGAGTTCACAGGGACGCAATCAGCCCCAGCATTTT	CAWSSQGRNQPQHF
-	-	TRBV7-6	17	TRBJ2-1	TGTGCCAGCACCCATTTCGGTCCCCCGCGGGGCTACAATGAGCAGTTCTTC	CASTHFGPPRGYNEQFF
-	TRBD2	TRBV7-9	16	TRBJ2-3	TGTGCCAGCAGCTTCTCCGCGGGGGGCTCCACAGATACGCAGTATTTT	CASSFSAGGSTDTQYF
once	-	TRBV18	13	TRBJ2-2	TGTGCCAGCTCACCCTCCGGGATCGGGGAGCTGTTTTTT	CASSPSGIGELFF
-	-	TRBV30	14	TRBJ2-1	TGTGCCTGGAGTGTAGGGGGGGGGCCACAGGAGCAGTTCTTC	CAWSVGGGPQEQFF
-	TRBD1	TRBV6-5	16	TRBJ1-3	TGTGCCAGCAGTTCCGACAGGGGGCTGGGTGGAAACACCATATATTTT	CASSSDRGLGGNTIYF
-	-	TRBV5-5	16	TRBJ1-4	TGTGCCAGCAGCCCCCCTCTGACAGCAACTAATGAAAAACTGTTTTTT	CASSPPLTATNEKLFF
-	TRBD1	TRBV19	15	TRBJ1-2	TGTGCCAGTCTTTATGGGACAGGGGGAAACTATGGCTACACCTTC	CASLYGTGGNYGYTF
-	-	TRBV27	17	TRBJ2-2	TGTGCCAGCAGTTTGGCCCCAATGCGGGCGGTCACCGGGGAGCTGTTTTTT	CASSLAPMRAVTGELFF
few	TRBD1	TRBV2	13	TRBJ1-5	TGTGCCGGCTGGACAGGGGGCAACCAGCCCCAGCATTTT	CAGWTGGNQPQHF
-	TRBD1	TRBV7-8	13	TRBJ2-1	TGTGCCAGCGCTCAAGACAGGGTCAATGAGCAGTTCTTC	CASAQDRVNEQFF
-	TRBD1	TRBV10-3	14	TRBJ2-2	TGTGCCATCAGTGGGGGACAGGGGGCCGGGGAGCTGTTTTTT	CAISGGQGAGELFF
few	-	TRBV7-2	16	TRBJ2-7	TGTGCCAGCAGCCTGACCGGGACAACATTTTCCTACGAGCAGTACTTC	CASSLTGTTFSYEQYF
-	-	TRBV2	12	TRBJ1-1	TGTGCCAGCAAGGGACACAACACTGAAGCTTTCTTT	CASKGHNTEAFF
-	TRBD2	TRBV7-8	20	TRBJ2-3	TGTGCCAGCAGCTTAAATTCGCGGGGGGGCTGGGCAATTAGCACAGATACGCAGTATTTT	CASSLNSRGGWAISTDTQYF
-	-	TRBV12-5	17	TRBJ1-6	TGTGCTAGTGGTTCGCAGACAGGCCAAGACTATAATTCACCCCTCCACTTT	CASGSQTGQDYNSPLHF
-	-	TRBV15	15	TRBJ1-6	TGTGCCACCAGCAGAGAGGGGCAGGAATTCTCACCCCTCCACTTT	CATSREGQEFSPLHF
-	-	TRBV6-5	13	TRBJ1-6	TGTGCCTTCCGAAGGGGAGGCAATTCACCCCTCCACTTT	CAFRRGGNSPLHF
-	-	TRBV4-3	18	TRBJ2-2	TGCGCCAGCAGCCAAGATCAACAACGACTGCGCCCTACCGGGGAGCTGTTTTTT	CASSQDQQRLRPTGELFF
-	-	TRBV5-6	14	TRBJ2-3	TGTGCCAGCAGCCCCTCTCCGGGCACAGATACGCAGTATTTT	CASSPSPGTDTQYF
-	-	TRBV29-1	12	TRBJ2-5	TGCAGCGTCCAAGGACAGCTGGAGACCCAGTACTTC	CSVQGQLETQYF
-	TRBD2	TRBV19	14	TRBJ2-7	TGTGCCAGTACTCCTAGCGGGGGTTTCTACGAGCAGTACTTC	CASTPSGGFYEQYF
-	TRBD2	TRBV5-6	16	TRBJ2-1	TGTGCCAGCAGCCGACGGGACGGGGGGACGTACAATGAGCAGTTCTTC	CASSRRDGGTYNEQFF
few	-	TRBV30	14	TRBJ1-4	TGTGCCTGGAGTCGGGTCGCAACTAATGAAAAACTGTTTTTT	CAWSRVATNEKLFF
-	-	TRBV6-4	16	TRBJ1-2	TGTGCCAGCAGTGACGGCCCCGACAGTTACCGCTATGGCTACACCTTC	CASSDGPDSYRYGYTF
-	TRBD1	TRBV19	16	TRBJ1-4	TGTGCCAGTAGTAGGTTAAAACAGGGGATTAATGAAAAACTGTTTTTT	CASSRLKQGINEKLFF
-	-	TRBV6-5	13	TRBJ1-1	TGTGCCAGCAGTTACTCGAGGAACACTGAAGCTTTCTTT	CASSYSRNTEAFF
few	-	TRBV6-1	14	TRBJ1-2	TGTGCCAGCAGCCCGGGGGGCGTCGACTATGGCTACACCTTC	CASSPGGVDYGYTF
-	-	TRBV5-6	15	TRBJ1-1	TGTGCCAGCAGCTTGGGCCCTATCGGGAACACTGAAGCTTTCTTT	CASSLGPIGNTEAFF
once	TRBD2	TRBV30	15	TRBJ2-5	TGTGCCTGGAGTGTAGCGACTAGCGGGGTTGGGACCCAGTACTTC	CAWSVATSGVGTQYF
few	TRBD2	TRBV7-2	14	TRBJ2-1	TGTGCCAGCAACCGGGAGGGGATCGGCAATGAGCAGTTCTTC	CASNREGIGNEQFF
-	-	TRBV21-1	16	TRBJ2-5	TGTGCCAGCAGCCGTTCTCCTAGTGCATACCAAGAGACCCAGTACTTC	CASSRSPSAYQETQYF
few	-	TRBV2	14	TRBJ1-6	TGTGCCAGCAGTGGACAGGTAGATAATTCACCCCTCCACTTT	CASSGQVDNSPLHF
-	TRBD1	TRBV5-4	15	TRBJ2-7	TGTGCCAGCAGCTTACCGGGACAGGGGTGGTACGAGCAGTACTTC	CASSLPGQGWYEQYF
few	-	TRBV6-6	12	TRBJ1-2	TGTGCCAGCAGTTACTCTTCCAGCGGGGGTCACTTC	CASSYSSSGGHF
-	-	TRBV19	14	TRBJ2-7	TGTGCCAGTAGTTCACCGCGGGATCGCTACGAGCAGTACTTC	CASSSPRDRYEQYF
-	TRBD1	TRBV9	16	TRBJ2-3	TGTGCCAGCAGCGTCGGGGCCACAGGGGGCACAGATACGCAGTATTTT	CASSVGATGGTDTQYF
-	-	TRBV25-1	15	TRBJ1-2	TGTGCCAGCAGTGAATCTAGGCCGACCCATCGTGGCTACACCTTC	CASSESRPTHRGYTF
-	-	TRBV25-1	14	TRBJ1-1	TGTGCCAGCAGGGTGGCGGGGGGTAACACTGAAGCTTTCTTT	CASRVAGGNTEAFF
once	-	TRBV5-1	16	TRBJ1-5	TGCGCCAGCAGCTTGATACCAGGTAACCATAATCAGCCCCAGCATTTT	CASSLIPGNHNQPQHF
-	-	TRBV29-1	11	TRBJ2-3	TGCAGCGTTGTCGAGCCAACCTCGCAGTATTTT	CSVVEPTSQYF
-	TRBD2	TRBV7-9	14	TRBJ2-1	TGTGCCAGCAGCTCCACGGGACTAGCTTTTGAGCAGTTCTTC	CASSSTGLAFEQFF
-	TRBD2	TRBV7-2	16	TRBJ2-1	TGTGCCAGCAGCCCGCGGACTAGCGGGGCTGGTAATGAGCAGTTCTTC	CASSPRTSGAGNEQFF
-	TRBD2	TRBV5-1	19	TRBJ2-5	TGCGCCAGCAGCTTCGGTCTAGCGGGGGGACCGATCAGCCAAGAGACCCAGTACTTC	CASSFGLAGGPISQETQYF
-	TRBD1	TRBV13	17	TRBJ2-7	TGTGCCAGCAGACCAAGCGGACAGGGACTTGTCTCCTACGAGCAGTACTTC	CASRPSGQGLVSYEQYF
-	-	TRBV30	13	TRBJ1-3	TGTGCCCTCGACCCGACGGGAGGAAACACCATATATTTT	CALDPTGGNTIYF
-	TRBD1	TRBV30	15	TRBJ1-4	TGTGCCTGGAGTGAAGCCGGGACAGGGAATGAAAAACTGTTTTTT	CAWSEAGTGNEKLFF
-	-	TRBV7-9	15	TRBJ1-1	TGTGCCAGCAGCTTTACAGGGACCTTGAACACTGAAGCTTTCTTT	CASSFTGTLNTEAFF